The T cell receptor beta chain described here comes from a study of shared clonotypes between healthy human individuals. The CDR3 covers 14 residues. The V end was cut by 6 bases, the J end by 2 bases, with 14 bases between. Germline V gene data show CDR1 as KGHSH and CDR2 as LQKENI. Assay used: immunoSEQ multiplex PCR; TCRdb lists only in-frame clones, some missing. The sample contains about 2.3 million clones, approximately 95% of which appear only once. The clonotype originates from a man younger than 30 in good health. Some clones in this sample may be carry-over from other donors' samples. The chain employs TRBV18 and TRBJ2-7; tentative D call: TRBD1 (6 bases). The sample taken for sequencing was naive CD4+ T cells from PBMCs. Subset: CD45RA+ positively selected. CDR3 sequence: CASSQGTGTYEQYF. CDR3 DNA sequence: TGTGCCAGCTCTCAGGGGACGGGGACCTACGAGCAGTACTTC.